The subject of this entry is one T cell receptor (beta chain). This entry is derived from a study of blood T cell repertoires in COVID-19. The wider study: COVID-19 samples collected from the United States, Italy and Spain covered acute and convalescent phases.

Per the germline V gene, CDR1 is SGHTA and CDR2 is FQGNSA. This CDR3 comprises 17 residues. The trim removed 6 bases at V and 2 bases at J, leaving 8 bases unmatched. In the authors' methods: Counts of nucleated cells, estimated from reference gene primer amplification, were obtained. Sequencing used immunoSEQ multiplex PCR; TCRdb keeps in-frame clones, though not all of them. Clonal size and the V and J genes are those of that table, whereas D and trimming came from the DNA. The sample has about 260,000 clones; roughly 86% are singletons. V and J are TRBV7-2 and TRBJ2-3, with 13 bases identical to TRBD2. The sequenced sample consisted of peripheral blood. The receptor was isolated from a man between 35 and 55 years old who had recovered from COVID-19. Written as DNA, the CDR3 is TGTGCCAGCAGTCCCAGACTAGCGGGGGGCCCCACAGATACGCAGTATTTT. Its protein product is CASSPRLAGGPTDTQYF.